This T cell receptor beta chain comes out of a study of T cells in Graves' hyperthyroidism and ophthalmopathy. The hyperthyroidism was newly diagnosed and had lasted under 2 months; the patients were aged 18 to 65. Of note for this clonotype: The antigen is unknown.

Points from the study as a whole: The model forecast ophthalmopathy, anticipating it by a median around 6.9 months before onset. Blood also carried most thyroid clonotypes expanded above 0.001.

Amplified TCR beta CDR3 regions derived from RNA transcripts. First-round RT-PCR targeting the TCR CDR3 was performed with the HTBI primer set. TCRdb redid the calling of the multiplex PCR reads with MiXCR, one entry per CDR3 protein. The sample consists of hundreds of thousands of distinct CDR3 sequences, less than 15% of them appearing once. Germline V gene data show CDR1 as MRHNA and CDR2 as SNTAGT. Trimming took off 0 bases at V and 7 bases at J, with 13 bases between the two ends. CDR3 length equals 15 residues. The sequence was collected from a woman between 18 and 29 years old with Graves' hyperthyroidism. The sequenced material came from blood. The chain couples TRBV6-4 to TRBJ2-1, with D tentatively TRBD2 (7 bases). The CDR3 region has the DNA TGTGCCAGCAGTGACTCAAGCGGGACACAGAATGAGCAGTTCTTC. It codes for CASSDSSGTQNEQFF.